Shown below are 26 T cell receptor beta chains from a single sample sequenced in a study of tumor-infiltrating lymphocytes in oesophageal squamous cell carcinoma. MiXCR, applied by TCRdb to the PCR reads, yields one record per CDR3 protein. The data show tens of thousands of distinct CDR3 sequences, around 40% seen once. Sequenced sample: esophageal tumor tissue. Source of these receptors: a male donor with esophageal squamous cell carcinoma.

The CDR3, as DNA: TGTGCCAGCAGCTTATTCGGGGGGGGTAGCACAGATACGCAGTATTTT. Translating it yields CASSLFGGGSTDTQYF. V usage is TRBV7-3 and J usage is TRBJ2-3; 8 nucleotides line up with TRBD2. The germline V gene encodes CDR1 SGHTA and CDR2 FQGTGA. V gave up 2 bases and J gave up 0 bases; unmatched junction bases: 4. CDR3 length: 16 amino acids. Full variable domain (rest looked up from reference TRBV7-3 and TRBJ2-3): GAGVSQTPSNKVTEKGKYVELRCDPISGHTALYWYRQSLGQGPEFLIYFQGTGAADDSGLPNDRFFAVRPEGSVSTLKIQRTERGDSAVYLCASSLFGGGSTDTQYFGPGTRLTVL.

This clonotype rates as medium-sized (0.01 to 0.1%). V usage is TRBV12-3 or TRBV12-4 and J usage is TRBJ2-5; the match to TRBD2 covers 10 bases. The CDR3 consists of 15 residues. V dropped 6 bases and J dropped 5; count of bases not matched to a gene: 9. The CDR3, as DNA: TGTGCCAGCAGACCTAGCGGGGGTAGGGGGGAGACCCAGTACTTC. Translating it yields CASRPSGGRGETQYF.

The V gene is TRBV28, the J gene TRBJ2-1, with TRBD2 matching 12 bases. The last part of the DNA fits TRBJ2-7 better; the J call may be wrong. CDR1 is MDHEN and CDR2 is SYDVKM in the germline V gene. This CDR3 has 13 amino acids. The CDR3 DNA follows: TGTGCCAGCACTCTAGCGGGAGGGAACGAGCAGTACTTC. Protein: CASTLAGGNEQYF.

Sample share makes this clonotype medium-sized. This sequence joins TRBV7-3 and TRBJ2-1; 11 bases are shared with TRBD2. Germline V CDR1 and CDR2: SGHTA, FQGTGA. V was clipped by 2 bases and J by 5 bases; unmatched bases: 5. CDR3 length: 16 amino acids. The DNA of the CDR3 is TGTGCCAGCAGCTTAGTCACTAGCGGGGGAAACAATGAGCAGTTCTTC. It yields the protein CASSLVTSGGNNEQFF.

This clonotype was observed many times. The chain combines TRBV19 with TRBJ1-4; D may be TRBD1 (5 bases). CDR3 length: 14 residues. V was trimmed by 1 base and J by 4 bases, leaving 7 bases between them. Per germline, CDR1 LNHDA and CDR2 SQIVND (reference sequence). The CDR3 region has the DNA TGTGCCAGTAGTATAGGGGACCTTAATGAAAAACTGTTTTTT. Translating it yields CASSIGDLNEKLFF.

The gene calls are TRBV28 and TRBJ2-5; D is uncertain. Trimming removed 7 bases at V and 11 bases at J, with 17 bases between. Germline lookup yields CDR1 MDHEN and CDR2 SYDVKM. This CDR3 contains 12 residues. CDR3 sequence reads: CASNQNYNEQYF. CDR3 nucleotide sequence: TGTGCCAGCAATCAAAACTACAATGAGCAGTACTTC.

This clonotype was counted many times. The CDR3 loop is CASSIGLAGVGDTQYF. The CDR3 bases are TGTGCCAGTAGTATAGGGCTAGCGGGAGTAGGAGATACGCAGTATTTT. This chain connects TRBV19 to TRBJ2-3, with 10 bases lining up with TRBD2. Trimming took 1 base from V and 5 from J; bases not matched to a gene: 6. CDR1 and CDR2 (germline): LNHDA, SQIVND (reference sequence). The CDR3 has 16 amino acids. The full variable domain, its missing parts supplied by reference TRBV19 and TRBJ2-3, is DGGITQSPKYLFRKEGQNVTLSCEQNLNHDAMYWYRQDPGQGLRLIYYSQIVNDFQKGDIAEGYSVSREKKESFPLTVTSAQKNPTAFYLCASSIGLAGVGDTQYFGPGTRLTVL.

The chain couples TRBV7-3 to TRBJ2-5; D gene uncertain. The CDR3 sequence is 11 residues long. Germline-derived CDR1 and CDR2 are SGHTA and FQGTGA. V lost 5 bases and J 7 bases, leaving 8 bases between the germline ends. The CDR3 loop is CASSPGGTQYF. The DNA for the CDR3 is TGTGCCAGCAGCCCTGGTGGGACCCAGTACTTC.

Relative to its sample, this clonotype is medium-sized (0.01 to 0.1%). This rearrangement joins TRBV7-8 to TRBJ2-3; D is undetermined. Trimming removed 0 bases at V and 3 bases at J, with 7 bases between. This CDR3 has 14 amino acids. CDR1 and CDR2 (germline): SGHVS, FQNEAQ. As DNA, the CDR3 is TGTGCCAGCAGCTTAGCTTCAGATACAGATACGCAGTATTTT. It codes for CASSLASDTDTQYF.

The chain uses TRBV7-3 and TRBJ2-3; 9 bases map to TRBD2. This CDR3 contains 15 residues. Germline trimming cut 1 base from V and 3 bases from J; bases unmatched to any gene: 2. CDR1 is SGHTA, CDR2 FQGTGA, per germline. The CDR3 nucleotides are TGTGCCAGCAGCTTAAAAGCGGGAGGTACAGATACGCAGTATTTT. Its protein is CASSLKAGGTDTQYF.

This clonotype has only one observation. The gene calls are TRBV11-2 and TRBJ1-1; no firm D call. CDR3 size: 14 residues. Germline V gene data show CDR1 as SGHAT and CDR2 as FQNNGV. Trimming left V 2 bases short and J 4 bases short, with 11 bases between. The CDR3 region is CASSLIGEGTEAFF. The CDR3 bases are TGTGCCAGCAGCTTAATCGGGGAGGGCACTGAAGCTTTCTTT.

The chain couples TRBV7-6 to TRBJ2-1; no reliable D call. This CDR3 contains 16 residues. V was cut by 1 base and J by 13 bases, with 23 bases left in between. Per the germline V gene, CDR1 is SGHVS and CDR2 is FNYEAQ. The CDR3 DNA reads TGTGCCAGCAGCTTAGATAGGACGGATTACTCGGCGACCCAGTTCTTC. This encodes CASSLDRTDYSATQFF.

V is TRBV7-2 and J is TRBJ2-3, with D tentatively TRBD2 (5 bases). The CDR3 covers 14 residues. Trimming pared 5 bases from V and 6 bases from J, leaving 15 bases between. The germline gives CDR1 SGHTA, CDR2 FQGNSA. Here the CDR3 reads CASSPRTVADTQYF. The CDR3 DNA follows: TGTGCCAGCAGCCCCCGGACTGTGGCCGATACGCAGTATTTT.

Relative to its sample, this clonotype is medium-sized. V usage is TRBV7-6 and J usage is TRBJ2-5; D ambiguous. Germline V gene sequence: CDR1 SGHVS, CDR2 FNYEAQ. With 2 bases removed from V and 4 bases from J, the gap between germline ends came to 8 bases. CDR3 length: 13 amino acids. In nucleotides, the CDR3 is TGTGCCAGCAGCTTATCAGGAATAGAGACCCAGTACTTC. Encoded protein: CASSLSGIETQYF.

The J gene is TRBJ2-3, the V gene TRBV7-4; no reliable D call. Germline V gives CDR1 SGHVT, CDR2 SQSDAQ. V shed 2 bases and J shed 9 bases, with 12 bases lying between them. The CDR3 is 13 residues long. CDR3 loop: CASSLRSAVTQYF. As DNA, the CDR3 is TGTGCCAGCAGCTTACGCTCGGCGGTAACGCAGTATTTT.

V usage is TRBV6-6 and J usage is TRBJ2-6; no clear D. The CDR3 is 8 amino acids. Germline lookup yields CDR1 MNHNY and CDR2 SVGAGI (reference sequence). V was trimmed by 0 bases and J by 18 bases, leaving 0 bases between them. Written as DNA, the CDR3 is TGTGCCAGCAGTTACTCGACTTTC. Residues: CASSYSTF.

The chain uses TRBV6-2 or TRBV6-3 and TRBJ2-1, with 8 bases matching TRBD2. The CDR3 consists of 14 residues. Germline CDR1 is MNHEY and CDR2 is SVGEGT. Trimming cost V 0 bases and J 15 bases; bases outside gene matches: 10. For the CDR3, the DNA is TGTGCCAGCAGTTACTCACTAGCGGCGGGCGTAGGGTTCTTC. Amino acids: CASSYSLAAGVGFF.

This clonotype was seen a few times. The gene calls are TRBV19 and TRBJ1-6; the D gene is possibly TRBD1 (5 bases). Germline lookup yields CDR1 LNHDA and CDR2 SQIVND (reference sequence). CDR3 length: 15 residues. V dropped 7 bases and J dropped 4 bases, with 14 bases sitting between them. The CDR3 loop is CASTAGGRYNSPLHF. The CDR3 nucleotides read TGTGCCAGTACGGCGGGGGGTAGGTATAATTCACCCCTCCACTTT.

This clonotype came up many times. This CDR3 is CASSWTSGNNEQFF. CDR3 DNA sequence: TGTGCCAGCAGCTGGACTAGCGGGAACAATGAGCAGTTCTTC. The V call is TRBV12-3 or TRBV12-4, the J call TRBJ2-1; 12 bases map to TRBD2. The CDR3 spans 14 residues. Trimming cost V 6 bases and J 5 bases; bases outside gene matches: 2.

This sequence joins TRBV6-1 and TRBJ1-1; TRBD1 aligns across 8 bases. V shed 4 bases, J shed 5 bases, and the junction held 9 bases outside the gene matches. The CDR3 is 15 amino acids. The V gene's germline CDR1 is MNHNS and CDR2 SASEGT. The CDR3 DNA sequence: TGTGCCAGCAGTGTTGGAGACAGGGGTGGTACTGAAGCTTTCTTT. Its protein product is CASSVGDRGGTEAFF.

This chain joins TRBV7-6 and TRBJ2-3; 14 bases are a match to TRBD2. With the DNA end fitting TRBJ2-5 better, the J assignment may be wrong. This CDR3 contains 17 residues. Germline lookup yields CDR1 SGHVS and CDR2 FNYEAQ. CDR3: CASSAQTSGRAQETQYF. CDR3 sequence (DNA): TGTGCCAGCAGCGCCCAGACTAGCGGGAGGGCCCAAGAGACCCAGTACTTC.

About this clonotype: The CDR3 does not close with the conserved phenylalanine or tryptophan, likely indicating a read error. It is unclear where the CDR3 begins or ends on the DNA, so no DNA is shown, and the CDR3 is as TCRdb lists it. This chain links TRBV12-3 or TRBV12-4 with TRBJ2-3. The CDR3 extends over 15 residues, inclusive of both ends. CDR3 sequence: CASILAGKRPSTLGT.

V and J are TRBV24-1 and TRBJ2-1; 7 bases fit TRBD1. Gene TRBJ2-5 matches the end of the DNA better, so the J call may be wrong. The CDR3 extends over 12 amino acids. CDR1 is KGHDR and CDR2 is SFDVKD in the germline V gene. CDR3 in amino acids: CATSGPGGTQYF. CDR3 in DNA: TGTGCCACCAGTGGGCCAGGGGGTACCCAGTACTTC.

This clonotype was seen at least ten times. The gene calls are TRBV5-1 and TRBJ2-5; D may be TRBD1 (6 bases). The CDR3 consists of 12 residues. Germline V gene data show CDR1 as SGHRS and CDR2 as YFSETQ. V was clipped by 4 bases and J by 13 bases, with 17 bases between them. The CDR3 protein is CASSGITGSRYF. DNA for the CDR3: TGCGCCAGCAGCGGGATTACAGGGTCGCGGTACTTC.

The chain employs TRBV20-1 and TRBJ2-1, with a tentative D call TRBD2 (6 bases). The end of the DNA aligns better with TRBJ2-7, so the J call may be wrong. CDR1 and CDR2 from the germline V gene are DFQATT and SNEGSKA (reference sequence). The CDR3 is 15 amino acids. CDR3 sequence reads: CSARGWGGNYNEQYF. The CDR3 DNA is TGCAGTGCTAGAGGTTGGGGAGGAAACTACAATGAGCAGTACTTC.

This clonotype is medium-sized in the sample. This chain joins TRBV12-3 or TRBV12-4 and TRBJ2-1; 15 positions agree with TRBD2. Germline trimming cut 5 bases from V and 8 bases from J; bases unmatched to any gene: 4. The CDR3 is made up of 15 amino acids. CDR3 residues: CASSLGTSGRYEQFF. For the CDR3, the DNA is TGTGCCAGCAGTCTAGGGACTAGCGGGAGGTATGAGCAGTTCTTC.